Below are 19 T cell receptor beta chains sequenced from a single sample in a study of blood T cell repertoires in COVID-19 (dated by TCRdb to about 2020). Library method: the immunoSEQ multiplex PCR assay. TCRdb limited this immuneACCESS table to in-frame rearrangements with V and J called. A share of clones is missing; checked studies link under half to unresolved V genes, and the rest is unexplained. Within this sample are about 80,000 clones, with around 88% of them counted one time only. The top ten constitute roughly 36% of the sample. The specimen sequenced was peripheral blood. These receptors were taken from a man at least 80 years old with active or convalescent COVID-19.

The CDR3 sequence: CASSLGGPSAYNEQFF. The DNA for the CDR3 is TGTGCCAGCAGCTTAGGAGGGCCATCCGCCTACAATGAGCAGTTCTTC. The chain recombines TRBV7-2 with TRBJ2-1; tentatively, D is TRBD2 (5 bases). This CDR3 region has 16 residues. CDR1 and CDR2 (germline): SGHTA, FQGNSA. Between the trimmed V and J ends, which lost 1 base and 2 bases, there was a span of 12 bases.

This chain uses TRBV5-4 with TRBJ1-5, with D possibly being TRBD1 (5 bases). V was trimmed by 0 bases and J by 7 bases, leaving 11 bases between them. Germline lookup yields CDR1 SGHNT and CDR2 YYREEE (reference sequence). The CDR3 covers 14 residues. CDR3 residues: CASSLAGEGQPQHF. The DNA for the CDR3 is TGTGCCAGCAGCTTGGCGGGGGAAGGACAGCCCCAGCATTTT.

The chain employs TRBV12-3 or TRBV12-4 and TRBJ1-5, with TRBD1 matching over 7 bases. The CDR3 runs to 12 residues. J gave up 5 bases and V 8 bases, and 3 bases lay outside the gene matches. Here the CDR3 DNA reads TGTGCCAGCGGCAGGGGGTATCAGCCCCAGCATTTT. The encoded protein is CASGRGYQPQHF.

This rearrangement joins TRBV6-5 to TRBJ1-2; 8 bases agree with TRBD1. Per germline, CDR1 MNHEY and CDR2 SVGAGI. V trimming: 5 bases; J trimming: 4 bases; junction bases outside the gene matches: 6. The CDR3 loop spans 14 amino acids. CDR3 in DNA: TGTGCCAGCAGTCCTCAGGGGGCCGGCTATGGCTACACCTTC. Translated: CASSPQGAGYGYTF.

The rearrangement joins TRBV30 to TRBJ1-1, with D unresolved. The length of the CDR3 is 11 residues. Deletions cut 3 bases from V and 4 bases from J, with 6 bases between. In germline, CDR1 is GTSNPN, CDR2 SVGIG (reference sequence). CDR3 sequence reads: CAWRQRTEAFF. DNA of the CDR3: TGTGCCTGGAGGCAGCGCACTGAAGCTTTCTTT.

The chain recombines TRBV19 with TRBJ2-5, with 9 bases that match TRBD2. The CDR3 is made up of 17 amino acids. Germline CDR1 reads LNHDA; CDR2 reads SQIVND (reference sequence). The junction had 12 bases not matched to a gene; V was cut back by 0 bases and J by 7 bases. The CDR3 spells CASSIELLAGRPGTQYF. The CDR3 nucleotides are TGTGCCAGTAGTATAGAGCTACTAGCGGGCCGACCGGGGACCCAGTACTTC. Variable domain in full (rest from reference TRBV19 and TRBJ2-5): DGGITQSPKYLFRKEGQNVTLSCEQNLNHDAMYWYRQDPGQGLRLIYYSQIVNDFQKGDIAEGYSVSREKKESFPLTVTSAQKNPTAFYLCASSIELLAGRPGTQYFGPGTRLLVL.

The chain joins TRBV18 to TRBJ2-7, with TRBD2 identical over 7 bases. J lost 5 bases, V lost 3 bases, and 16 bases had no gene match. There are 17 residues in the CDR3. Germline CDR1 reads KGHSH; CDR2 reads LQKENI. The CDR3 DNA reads TGTGCCAGCTCACCCTCGGGGAGCGGGACGAGTGGACACGAGCAGTACTTC. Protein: CASSPSGSGTSGHEQYF.

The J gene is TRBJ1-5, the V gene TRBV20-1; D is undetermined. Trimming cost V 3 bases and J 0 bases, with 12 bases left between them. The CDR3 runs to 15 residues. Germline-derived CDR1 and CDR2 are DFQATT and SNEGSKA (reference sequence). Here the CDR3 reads CSASNEILSNQPQHF. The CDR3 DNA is TGCAGTGCTAGTAACGAGATCCTTAGCAATCAGCCCCAGCATTTT.

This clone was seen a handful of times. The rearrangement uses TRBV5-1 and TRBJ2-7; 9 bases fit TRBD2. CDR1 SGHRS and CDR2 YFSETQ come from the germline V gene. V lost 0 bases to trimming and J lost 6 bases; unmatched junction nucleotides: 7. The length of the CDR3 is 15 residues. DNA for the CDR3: TGCGCCAGCAGCTTGGTCGCGGGGGGGAATGCCGAGCAGTACTTC. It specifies CASSLVAGGNAEQYF.

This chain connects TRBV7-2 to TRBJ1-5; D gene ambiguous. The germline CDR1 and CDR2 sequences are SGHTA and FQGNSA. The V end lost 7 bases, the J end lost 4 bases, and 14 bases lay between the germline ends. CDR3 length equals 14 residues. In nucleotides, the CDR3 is TGTGCCAGCACCTACCACAGTGTTAATCAGCCCCAGCATTTT. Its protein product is CASTYHSVNQPQHF.

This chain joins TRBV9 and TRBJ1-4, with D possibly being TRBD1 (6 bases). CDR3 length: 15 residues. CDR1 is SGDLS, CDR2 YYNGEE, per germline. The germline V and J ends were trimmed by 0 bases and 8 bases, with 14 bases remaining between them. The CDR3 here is CASSVAGGAKEKLFF. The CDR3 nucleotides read TGTGCCAGCAGCGTAGCCGGGGGGGCGAAGGAAAAACTGTTTTTT.

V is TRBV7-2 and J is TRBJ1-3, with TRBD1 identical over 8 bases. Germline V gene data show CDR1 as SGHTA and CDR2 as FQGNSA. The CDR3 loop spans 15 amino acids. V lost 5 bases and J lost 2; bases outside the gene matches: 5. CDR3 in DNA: TGTGCCAGCAGCACCGACAGGGGCACTGGAAACACCATATATTTT. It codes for CASSTDRGTGNTIYF.

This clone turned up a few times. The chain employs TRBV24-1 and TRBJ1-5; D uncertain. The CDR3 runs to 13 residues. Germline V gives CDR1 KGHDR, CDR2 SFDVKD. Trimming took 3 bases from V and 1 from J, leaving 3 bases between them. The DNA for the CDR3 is TGTGCCACCAGTGATACAAGCAATCAGCCCCAGCATTTT. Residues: CATSDTSNQPQHF.

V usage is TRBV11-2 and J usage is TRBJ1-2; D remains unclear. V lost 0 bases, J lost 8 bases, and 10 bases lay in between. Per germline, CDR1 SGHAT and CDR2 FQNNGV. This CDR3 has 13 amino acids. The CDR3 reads CASSLDRGSGYTF. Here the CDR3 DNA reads TGTGCCAGCAGCTTAGATCGGGGAAGCGGCTACACCTTC.

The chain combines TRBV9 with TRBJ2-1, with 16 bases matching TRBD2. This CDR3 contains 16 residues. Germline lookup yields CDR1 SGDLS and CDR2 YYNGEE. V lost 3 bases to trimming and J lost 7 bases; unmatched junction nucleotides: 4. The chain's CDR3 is CASSGGLAGGQNEQFF. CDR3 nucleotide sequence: TGTGCCAGCAGCGGGGGACTAGCGGGAGGGCAAAATGAGCAGTTCTTC. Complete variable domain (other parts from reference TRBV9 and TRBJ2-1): DSGVTQTPKHLITATGQRVTLRCSPRSGDLSVYWYQQSLDQGLQFLIQYYNGEERAKGNILERFSAQQFPDLHSELNLSSLELGDSALYFCASSGGLAGGQNEQFFGPGTRLTVL.

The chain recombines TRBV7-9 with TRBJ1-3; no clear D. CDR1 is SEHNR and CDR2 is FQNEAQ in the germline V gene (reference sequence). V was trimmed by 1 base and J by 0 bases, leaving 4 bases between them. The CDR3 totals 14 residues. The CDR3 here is CASSLGVSGNTIYF. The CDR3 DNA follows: TGTGCCAGCAGCTTAGGAGTCTCTGGAAACACCATATATTTT.

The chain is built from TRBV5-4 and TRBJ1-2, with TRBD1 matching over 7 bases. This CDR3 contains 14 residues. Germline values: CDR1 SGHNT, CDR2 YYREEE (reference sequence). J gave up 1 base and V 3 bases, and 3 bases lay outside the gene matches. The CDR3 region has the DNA TGTGCCAGCAGCTACGGGACAGATAACTATGGCTACACCTTC. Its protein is CASSYGTDNYGYTF.

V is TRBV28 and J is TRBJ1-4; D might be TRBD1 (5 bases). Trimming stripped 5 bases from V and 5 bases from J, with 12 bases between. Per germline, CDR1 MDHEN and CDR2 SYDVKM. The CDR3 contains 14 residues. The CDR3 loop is CASSMTVLNEKLFF. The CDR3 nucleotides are TGTGCCAGCAGTATGACAGTACTGAATGAAAAACTGTTTTTT.

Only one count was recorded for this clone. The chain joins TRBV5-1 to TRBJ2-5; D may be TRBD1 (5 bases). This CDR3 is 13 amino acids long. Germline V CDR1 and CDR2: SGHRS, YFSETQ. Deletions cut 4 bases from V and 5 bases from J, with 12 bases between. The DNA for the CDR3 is TGCGCCAGCAGCAGTAGGGGTGAGGAGACCCAGTACTTC. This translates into CASSSRGEETQYF.